These T cell receptor beta chains were read from a single sample in a study of blood T cell repertoires in COVID-19. Sequenced by immunoSEQ multiplex PCR; TCRdb stores in-frame clones only, minus some. Found here are 300,000 to 350,000 clones, approximately 89% of them singletons; the top ten hold about 1.5%. Sequencing was done on a sample of peripheral blood. Receptors originate from a woman aged 25 to 39 with COVID-19, enrolled during active disease. The CDR3 runs from the conserved cysteine through the conserved F or W. Each record gives: CDR3 DNA, CDR3 protein, V gene, D gene, J gene, clone size. The D gene is left open where the match is weak. Clone size, where shown, is once, few, many, or a class for clones that have expanded.

TGCAGCGGCGGGACCTCGACGAACACTGAAGCTTTCTTT CSGGTSTNTEAFF TRBV29-1 . TRBJ1-1 .
TGTGCCAGCAGCCGCACCAACGGAGATAGCAATCAGCCCCAGCATTTT CASSRTNGDSNQPQHF TRBV4-2 . TRBJ1-5 .
TGTGCCAGCAGTGAAGGGCTAGCGGGGACAGATACGCAGTATTTT CASSEGLAGTDTQYF TRBV2 TRBD2 TRBJ2-3 once
TGTGCCGTGGCGGGGGCATCCTCCACAGATACGCAGTATTTT CAVAGASSTDTQYF TRBV10-3 . TRBJ2-3 .
TGTGCCAGCAGCTTAGACAGCGTGGGTCAGCCCCAGCATTTT CASSLDSVGQPQHF TRBV11-2 . TRBJ1-5 few
TGTGCCAGTAGTCCGGGACTAGCGGGAAGGGATACGCAGTATTTT CASSPGLAGRDTQYF TRBV19 TRBD2 TRBJ2-3 .
TGTGCCAGTAGTGCCCGCTCAGGGGACAATCAGCCCCAGCATTTT CASSARSGDNQPQHF TRBV19 . TRBJ1-5 .
TGTGCCAGCAGCCAACAGGGGAACACTGAAGCTTTCTTT CASSQQGNTEAFF TRBV27 . TRBJ1-1 .
TGTGCCAGCTCACCCGACAGGGTTGGTCAGCCCCAGCATTTT CASSPDRVGQPQHF TRBV18 TRBD1 TRBJ1-5 .
TGTGCCAGCAGTGATTCCCTATATAGCAATCAGCCCCAGCATTTT CASSDSLYSNQPQHF TRBV25-1 . TRBJ1-5 .
TGTGCCAGCTCACCAAGTTGGGAGGGCGCGATGGAAAAACTGTTTTTT CASSPSWEGAMEKLFF TRBV18 . TRBJ1-4 .
TGTGCCAGCAGCTTTTCTCACAGGAACAATGAAAAACTGTTTTTT CASSFSHRNNEKLFF TRBV5-8 . TRBJ1-4 .
TGTGCCAGCACCGAAGTCGGGAACACTGAAGCTTTCTTT CASTEVGNTEAFF TRBV7-2 . TRBJ1-1 .
TGTGCCAGCAGCTTAGTCGGCGGGGTTGGGGCCAACGTCCTGACTTTC CASSLVGGVGANVLTF TRBV7-9 . TRBJ2-6 .
TGTGCCAGCAGCTTAGTGACAGGGGTGGATCAGCCCCAGCATTTT CASSLVTGVDQPQHF TRBV7-2 TRBD1 TRBJ1-5 .
TGCGCCAGCAGTGAGTCAGGGGGGGCGCGCGGCTACACCTTC CASSESGGARGYTF TRBV10-2 . TRBJ1-2 .
TGTGCCAGTAGTTTCGGGACAGACTATGGCTACACCTTC CASSFGTDYGYTF TRBV19 TRBD1 TRBJ1-2 .
TGCGCCAGCATAGGACAGGGTCCCCCTGGGGCCAACGTCCTGACTTTC CASIGQGPPGANVLTF TRBV10-1 TRBD1 TRBJ2-6 .
TGCAGCGTTCGAGCGGGGGGCTCCATCTCCTACAATGAGCAGTTCTTC CSVRAGGSISYNEQFF TRBV29-1 TRBD2 TRBJ2-1 .
TGTGCCACCAGTGAAATAGACACAGATACGCAGTATTTT CATSEIDTDTQYF TRBV24-1 . TRBJ2-3 .
TGTGCCAGCAGGCCGACAGTATTGGAGACCCAGTACTTC CASRPTVLETQYF TRBV2 . TRBJ2-5 .
TGTGCCAGCTCCGAAACTAGGGAAGAGACCCAGTACTTC CASSETREETQYF TRBV18 . TRBJ2-5 .
TGTGCCAGCAGCTTAAGAGGATGGAGGGAGTTAACAGACACAGATACGCAGTATTTT CASSLRGWRELTDTDTQYF TRBV11-3 . TRBJ2-3 .